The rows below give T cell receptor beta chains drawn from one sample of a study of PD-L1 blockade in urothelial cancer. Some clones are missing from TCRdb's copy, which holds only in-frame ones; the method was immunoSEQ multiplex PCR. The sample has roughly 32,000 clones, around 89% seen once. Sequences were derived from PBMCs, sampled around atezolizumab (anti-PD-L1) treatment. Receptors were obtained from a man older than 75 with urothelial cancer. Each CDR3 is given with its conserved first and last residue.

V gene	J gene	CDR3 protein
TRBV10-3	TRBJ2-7	CAISEEGWYEQYF
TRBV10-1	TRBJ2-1	CASSETSGSGEQFF
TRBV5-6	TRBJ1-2	CASSLDRGGYGYTF
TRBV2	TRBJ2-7	CASRTGSSGGEQYF
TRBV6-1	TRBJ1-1	CASSAFRTSPRDGTEAFF
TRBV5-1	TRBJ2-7	CASSTSGAAYEQYF
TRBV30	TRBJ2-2	CAWSERLAGGKAGELFF
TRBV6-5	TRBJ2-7	CASSYGGGHLSYEQYF
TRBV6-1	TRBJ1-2	CASTGGDYGYTF
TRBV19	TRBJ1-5	CASSIRTGTNQPQHF
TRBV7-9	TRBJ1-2	CASSLGETPNYGYTF
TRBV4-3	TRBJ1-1	CASSQGDRNTEAFF
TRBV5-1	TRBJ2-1	CASSPDGETYNEQFF
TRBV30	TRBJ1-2	CAWDFRDRGFGYTF
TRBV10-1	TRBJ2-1	CASSAPGMNEQFF
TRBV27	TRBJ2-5	CASTTRQTSGSLKTQYF
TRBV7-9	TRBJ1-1	CASSSGTANTEAFF
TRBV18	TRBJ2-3	CASSRQGVDADTQYF
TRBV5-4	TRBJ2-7	CASSLDRAPYYEQYF
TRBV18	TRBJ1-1	CASSGVRENTEAFF
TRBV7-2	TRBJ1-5	CASSLGGDRGQPQHF
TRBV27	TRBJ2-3	CASSLDTQYF
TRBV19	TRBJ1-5	CASSIISRGRQPQHF
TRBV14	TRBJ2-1	CASSQLGTSGPRSYEQFF
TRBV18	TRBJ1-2	CASSPPGQGPYGYTF
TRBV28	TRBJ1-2	CASSFAQVNYGYTF
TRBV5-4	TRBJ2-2	CASSSKLAGDSGELFF
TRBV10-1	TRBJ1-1	CASSESNRAEAFF
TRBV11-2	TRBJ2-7	CASSLQQGGSYEQYF
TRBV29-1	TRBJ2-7	CSVEGGDRPDYEQYF
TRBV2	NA	CASSEIAGELEQYF
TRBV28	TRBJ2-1	CASSPRDSMFF
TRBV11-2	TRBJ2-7	CASSLPDRGIREQYF